This is a list of T cell receptor beta chains from one sample in a study of cytomegalovirus exposure and HLA in healthy donors. Profiled with immunoSEQ multiplex PCR; TCRdb holds only in-frame clones, not every one. This table holds 150,000 to 200,000 clones, just over 75% found once. Sequencing input: PBMCs. The receptors were sampled from a woman aged 60-75 years in good health and CMV-seropositive. The CDR3 runs from the conserved cysteine through the conserved F or W. A D gene is named only where the DNA matches it firmly. Some rows have no size entry. The others give once, few or many, or a class for an expanded clone.

clone_size	v_call	j_call	d_call	cdr3_aa	cdr3_nt
.	TRBV7-6	TRBJ2-1	TRBD2	CASSSLPSGSLDEQFF	TGTGCCAGCAGCTCTTTACCTAGCGGGAGTTTGGATGAGCAGTTCTTC
.	TRBV29-1	TRBJ2-7	TRBD2	CSVEGASGTYEQYF	TGCAGCGTTGAAGGGGCTAGCGGAACCTACGAGCAGTACTTC
.	TRBV28	TRBJ2-2	TRBD2	CASSFTGGANTGELFF	TGTGCCAGCAGTTTTACGGGGGGGGCTAACACCGGGGAGCTGTTTTTT
.	TRBV11-2	TRBJ2-1	.	CASSYAVSSYNEQFF	TGTGCCAGCAGTTACGCGGTCAGCTCCTACAATGAGCAGTTCTTC
few	TRBV27	TRBJ1-2	.	CASTKAGTTYGYTF	TGTGCCAGCACTAAAGCAGGGACTACCTATGGCTACACCTTC
.	TRBV7-2	TRBJ1-4	.	CASSLSQGTNEKLFF	TGTGCCAGCAGCCTCTCACAGGGAACTAATGAAAAACTGTTTTTT
few	TRBV2	TRBJ1-4	.	CASRSFTTNEKLFF	TGTGCCAGCAGATCCTTTACAACTAATGAAAAACTGTTTTTT
once	TRBV25-1	TRBJ2-5	TRBD1	CASSEPQTGGGETQYF	TGTGCCAGCAGTGAGCCCCAGACAGGGGGCGGCGAGACCCAGTACTTC
.	TRBV19	TRBJ1-1	TRBD1	CASSMRDRDTEAFF	TGTGCCAGTAGTATGAGAGACAGGGACACTGAAGCTTTCTTT
.	TRBV11-2	TRBJ2-5	.	CASRKGGDQETQYF	TGTGCCAGCAGAAAAGGGGGAGACCAAGAGACCCAGTACTTC
.	TRBV4-1	TRBJ1-2	TRBD1	CASSLDRGDYGYTF	TGCGCCAGCAGCCTTGACAGGGGCGACTATGGCTACACCTTC